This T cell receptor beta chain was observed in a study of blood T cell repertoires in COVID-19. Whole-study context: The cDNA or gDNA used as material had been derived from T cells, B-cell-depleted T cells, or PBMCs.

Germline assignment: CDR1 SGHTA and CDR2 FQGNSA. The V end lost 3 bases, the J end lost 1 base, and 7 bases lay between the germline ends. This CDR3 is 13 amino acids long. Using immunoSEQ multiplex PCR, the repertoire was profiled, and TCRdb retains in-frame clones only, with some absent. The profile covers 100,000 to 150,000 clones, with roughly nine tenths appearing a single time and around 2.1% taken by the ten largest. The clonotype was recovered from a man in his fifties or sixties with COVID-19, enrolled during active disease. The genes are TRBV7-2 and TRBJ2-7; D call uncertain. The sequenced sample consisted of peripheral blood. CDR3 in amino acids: CASSFSQSYEQYF. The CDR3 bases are TGTGCCAGCAGCTTCTCACAGTCCTACGAGCAGTACTTC.